A selection of T cell receptor beta chains follows, all from one sample in a study of T-cell reconstitution after alpha-beta-depleted transplantation in children. One entry per CDR3 protein, called by TCRdb with MiXCR from the PCR reads. The repertoire includes about 980,000 distinct CDR3 sequences, about 31% of them detected once, and 28% sits in the top ten. This specimen was PBMCs, mostly from graft donor cells, taken 360 days after TCRalphabeta/CD19-depleted stem cell transplant. The receptors come from a boy less than two years old who had a stem cell transplant for SCID, so the T cells may come from the graft donor. CDR3s include the opening cysteine and the closing phenylalanine or tryptophan. A D gene is named only where the DNA matches it firmly. Size tells how often a clone was seen (once, few, many) or the class of an expanded clone, and some rows leave it out.

size	V	J	D	DNA	CDR3
.	TRBV12-3/TRBV12-4	TRBJ1-1	.	TGTGCCAGCAGTTTATGGGGCAGGTCCTTCCGGGAAGCTTTCTTT	CASSLWGRSFREAFF
.	TRBV3-1	TRBJ2-2	.	TGTGCCAGCCGACAGCTAAAAGGTACCGGGGAGCTGTTTTTT	CASRQLKGTGELFF
.	TRBV5-1	TRBJ2-3	.	TGCGCCAGCAGCTTGGGAGGGATTCCTAGCACAGATACGCAGTATTTT	CASSLGGIPSTDTQYF
few	TRBV7-8	TRBJ2-1	.	TGTGCCAGCAGCTTAGCCTCGGGACTCCGGCAGTTCTTC	CASSLASGLRQFF
.	TRBV12-3/TRBV12-4	TRBJ2-1	.	TGTGCCAGCAGTTTATTCCCCGGGGGCCACCAAGGGGATGAGCAGTTCTTC	CASSLFPGGHQGDEQFF
.	TRBV20-1	TRBJ1-4	.	TGCAGTGCTAGACCCTCAACTAATGAAAAACTGTTTTTT	CSARPSTNEKLFF
.	TRBV6-5	TRBJ2-2	.	TGTGCCAGCAGTTACGGGGGACGCGGGGAGCTGTTTTTT	CASSYGGRGELFF
few	TRBV20-1	TRBJ1-5	.	TGCAGTGCTAGTTTAGGACACTTCAATCAGCCCCAGCATTTT	CSASLGHFNQPQHF
few	TRBV4-1	TRBJ2-1	TRBD2	TGCGCCAGCAGCCGACGACTAGCGGGGGAACGGTACAATGAGCAGTTCTTC	CASSRRLAGERYNEQFF
few	TRBV3-1	TRBJ2-7	TRBD2	TGTGCCAGCAGCCAAGGACTAGCAACCTACGAGCAGTACTTC	CASSQGLATYEQYF
many	TRBV29-1	TRBJ2-7	.	TGCAGCGTTGGACGGGGCTTATCCTACGAGCAGTACTTC	CSVGRGLSYEQYF
.	TRBV12-3/TRBV12-4	TRBJ1-5	.	TGTGCCAGCAGTCCTACAGGGAATGGAGTATATCAGCCCCAGCATTTT	CASSPTGNGVYQPQHF
many	TRBV2	TRBJ2-7	.	TGTGCCAGCAGGTATTACTCCTACGAGCAGTACTTC	CASRYYSYEQYF
few	TRBV7-6	TRBJ1-1	.	TGTGCCAGCAGCCCAGGGACGGGGGGGAACACTGAAGCTTTCTTT	CASSPGTGGNTEAFF
.	TRBV5-6	TRBJ2-7	.	TGTGCCAGCAGCCCGGAACAGGGCCGCTCCTACGAGCAGTACTTC	CASSPEQGRSYEQYF
.	TRBV4-3	TRBJ2-3	TRBD2	TGCGCCAGCAGCCAAGTCGGGGGGGCGGAAGATACGCAGTATTTT	CASSQVGGAEDTQYF
.	TRBV6-2/TRBV6-3	TRBJ2-3	TRBD2	TGTGCCAGCAGTTACCACAGACTAGCGGGGGGGCCTCGGAACACAGATACGCAGTATTTT	CASSYHRLAGGPRNTDTQYF
.	TRBV6-4	TRBJ2-1	.	TGTGCCAGCAGTGACTCTCCGAGCAGTTTCCACAATGAGCAGTTCTTC	CASSDSPSSFHNEQFF
.	TRBV5-1	TRBJ1-6	.	TGCGCCAGCAGCTTGGAATTACCATCTAATTCACCCCTCCACTTT	CASSLELPSNSPLHF
.	TRBV4-1	TRBJ2-3	.	TGCGCCAGCAGCCATACAGGAGGGGACACAGATACGCAGTATTTT	CASSHTGGDTDTQYF
.	TRBV28	TRBJ1-5	TRBD1	TGTGCCAGCAGCCCCCAAGGACAGGGCAATCAGCCCCAGCATTTT	CASSPQGQGNQPQHF
.	TRBV12-3/TRBV12-4	TRBJ2-1	.	TGTGCCAGCACCTGGCCCGTATGGGATAGGAACAATGAGCAGTTCTTC	CASTWPVWDRNNEQFF
.	TRBV7-2	TRBJ2-7	TRBD1	TGTGCCAGCAGCACCCGGGACAGGGGTGTCTACGAGCAGTACTTC	CASSTRDRGVYEQYF
few	TRBV13	TRBJ2-7	.	TGTGCCAGCAGCAGGGACTGGAACGAGCAGTACTTC	CASSRDWNEQYF
.	TRBV20-1	TRBJ2-3	TRBD1	TGCAGTGCTACGACAGGGGTCCCAGATACGCAGTATTTT	CSATTGVPDTQYF
few	TRBV24-1	TRBJ1-5	TRBD1	TGTGCCACCAGTGATTCGACAGGGAACAGGGATCAGCCCCAGCATTTT	CATSDSTGNRDQPQHF
.	TRBV6-5	TRBJ2-1	.	TGTGCCAGCAGTTGGGGGACCCCGTGGGATGAGCAGTTCTTC	CASSWGTPWDEQFF
few	TRBV7-2	TRBJ2-2	.	TGTGCCAGCAGCTTAGGGGTGAGGAACACCGGGGAGCTGTTTTTT	CASSLGVRNTGELFF
many	TRBV11-2	TRBJ2-2	.	TGTGCCAGCAGCTCTTACCCGCTACTCGACGGGAACACCGGGGAGCTGTTTTTT	CASSSYPLLDGNTGELFF
many	TRBV5-1	TRBJ2-1	.	TGCGCCAGCTATCTCTTCTACAATGAGCAGTTCTTC	CASYLFYNEQFF
.	TRBV4-3	TRBJ2-7	.	TGCGCCAGCAGCCAAGAACTGGGGCCCTACGAGCAGTACTTC	CASSQELGPYEQYF
.	TRBV6-9	TRBJ2-1	TRBD1	TGTGCCAGCAGTTATTACCCTCAGGACAGGGGGAGCTCCTACAATGAGCAGTTCTTC	CASSYYPQDRGSSYNEQFF
.	TRBV20-1	TRBJ2-7	TRBD1	TGCAGTGCCCGGGGACAGGTCTACGAGCAGTACTTC	CSARGQVYEQYF
few	TRBV6-5	TRBJ2-3	TRBD1	TGTGCCAGCAGTTACGGGACAGGCCTCCCAAAGACAGATACGCAGTATTTT	CASSYGTGLPKTDTQYF
few	TRBV4-1	TRBJ1-6	.	TGCGCCAGCAGCCCCATTGGGCTGCCCGGGACAACCCTCTCACCCCTCCACTTT	CASSPIGLPGTTLSPLHF
.	TRBV6-1	TRBJ1-4	.	TGTGCCAGCACCCCGGGGCCAGTGAAGAAACTGTTTTTT	CASTPGPVKKLFF
.	TRBV20-1	TRBJ1-3	.	TGCAGTGCTAGAGTGGGAGCCCCTGGAAACACCATATATTTT	CSARVGAPGNTIYF
.	TRBV28	TRBJ2-7	.	TGTGCCAGCAGTTTATTGGGGGGCCAGTACGAGCAGTACTTC	CASSLLGGQYEQYF
.	TRBV4-1	TRBJ2-1	TRBD2	TGCGCCAGCAGCCAAACCCTTAGCGGGGGATACAATGAGCAGTTCTTC	CASSQTLSGGYNEQFF
.	TRBV6-2/TRBV6-3	TRBJ1-2	.	TGTGCCAGCAGCTCCCAGTTGGGGGATGGCTACACCTTC	CASSSQLGDGYTF
few	TRBV20-1	TRBJ2-3	TRBD2	TGCAGTGCTAGAGATCCGACTAGCGGGGAACTCACTAGCACAGATACGCAGTATTTT	CSARDPTSGELTSTDTQYF
few	TRBV5-1	TRBJ2-2	.	TGCGCCAGCAGCTGGACCTTACAGGGCCCGAACACCGGGGAGCTGTTTTTT	CASSWTLQGPNTGELFF
few	TRBV4-2	TRBJ2-5	TRBD1	TGTGCCAGCAGCCCCGGCGACAGGCGGACAGGGGAAGAGACCCAGTACTTC	CASSPGDRRTGEETQYF
.	TRBV20-1	TRBJ1-1	.	TGCAGTGCTAGCCCCCCAAAGGGGAACACTGAAGCTTTCTTT	CSASPPKGNTEAFF
.	TRBV12-3/TRBV12-4	TRBJ2-1	.	TGTGCCAGCAGTTTGAGGTCCCTTTACAATGAGCAGTTCTTC	CASSLRSLYNEQFF
few	TRBV12-3/TRBV12-4	TRBJ2-7	TRBD1	TGTGCCAGCACTTGGGACAGGGGGCGACGGTACGAGCAGTACTTC	CASTWDRGRRYEQYF
.	TRBV12-3/TRBV12-4	TRBJ2-7	.	TGTGCCAGCACCTTCTCGACAGGAAGTTCCTACGAGCAGTACTTC	CASTFSTGSSYEQYF
few	TRBV10-3	TRBJ2-3	TRBD2	TGTGCCATCAGTGAGAATCTGCTAGCGGGGGGCACAGATACGCAGTATTTT	CAISENLLAGGTDTQYF
.	TRBV20-1	TRBJ2-5	.	TGCAGTGCCCCCGCGACCTATGGGGAGACCCAGTACTTC	CSAPATYGETQYF
.	TRBV11-2	TRBJ2-1	.	TGTGCCAGCAGCCTCCCATGGGGGAGAAGCTCCTACAATGAGCAGTTCTTC	CASSLPWGRSSYNEQFF
few	TRBV28	TRBJ2-1	.	TGTGCCAGCAGTTTGGTGAGGGGCAGGGATGTAGGCAATGAGCAGTTCTTC	CASSLVRGRDVGNEQFF
.	TRBV5-1	TRBJ2-3	.	TGCGCCAGCAGTTTGGGGGAGATTAGCACAGATACGCAGTATTTT	CASSLGEISTDTQYF